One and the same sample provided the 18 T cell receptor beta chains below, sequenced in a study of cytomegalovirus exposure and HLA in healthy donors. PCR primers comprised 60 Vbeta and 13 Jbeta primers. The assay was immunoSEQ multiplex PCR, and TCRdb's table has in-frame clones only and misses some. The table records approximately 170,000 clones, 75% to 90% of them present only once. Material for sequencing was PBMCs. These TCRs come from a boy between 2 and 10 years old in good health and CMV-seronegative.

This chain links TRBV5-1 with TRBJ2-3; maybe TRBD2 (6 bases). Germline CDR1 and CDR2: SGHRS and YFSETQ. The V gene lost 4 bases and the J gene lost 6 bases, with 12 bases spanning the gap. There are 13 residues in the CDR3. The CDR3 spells CASSLGLADTQYF. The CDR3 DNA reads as TGCGCCAGCAGCCTGGGACTGGCCGATACGCAGTATTTT.

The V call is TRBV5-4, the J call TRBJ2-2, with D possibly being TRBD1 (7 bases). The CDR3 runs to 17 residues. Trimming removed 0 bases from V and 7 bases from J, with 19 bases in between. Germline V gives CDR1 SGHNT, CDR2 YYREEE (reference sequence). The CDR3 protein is CASSLEGGGRAGGELFF. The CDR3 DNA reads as TGTGCCAGCAGCTTGGAAGGAGGGGGCAGGGCGGGCGGGGAGCTGTTTTTT. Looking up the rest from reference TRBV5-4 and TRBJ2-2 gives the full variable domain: ETGVTQSPTHLIKTRGQQVTLRCSSQSGHNTVSWYQQALGQGPQFIFQYYREEENGRGNFPPRFSGLQFPNYSSELNVNALELDDSALYLCASSLEGGGRAGGELFFGEGSRLTVL.

The CDR3 bases are TGCGCCAGCAGCTTGGGGGCTACAGCTAATGAAAAACTGTTTTTT. Its translation: CASSLGATANEKLFF. The gene calls are TRBV5-1 and TRBJ1-4; the D is unclear. In germline, CDR1 is SGHRS, CDR2 YFSETQ. The CDR3 has 15 amino acids. V gave up 0 bases and J gave up 3 bases, with 9 bases separating them.

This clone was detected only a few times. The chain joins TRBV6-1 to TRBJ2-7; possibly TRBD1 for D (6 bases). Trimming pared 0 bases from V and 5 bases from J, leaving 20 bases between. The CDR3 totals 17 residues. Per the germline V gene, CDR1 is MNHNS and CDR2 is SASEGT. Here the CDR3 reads CASSEARAGDGVDEQYV. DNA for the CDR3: TGTGCCAGCAGTGAAGCTCGGGCAGGGGACGGGGTGGACGAGCAGTACGTC.

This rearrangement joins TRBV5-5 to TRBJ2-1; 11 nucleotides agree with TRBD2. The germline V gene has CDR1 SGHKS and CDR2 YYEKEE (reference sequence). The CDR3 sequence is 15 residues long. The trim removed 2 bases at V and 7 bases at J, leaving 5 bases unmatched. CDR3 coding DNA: TGTGCCAGCAGCTTAATAGCGGGAGGGCTTAATGAGCAGTTCTTC. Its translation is CASSLIAGGLNEQFF.

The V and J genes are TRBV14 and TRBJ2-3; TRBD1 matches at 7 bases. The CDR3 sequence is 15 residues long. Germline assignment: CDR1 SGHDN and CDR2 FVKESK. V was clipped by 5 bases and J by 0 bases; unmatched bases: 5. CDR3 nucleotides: TGTGCCAGCAGCATACAGGGGCCTAGCACAGATACGCAGTATTTT. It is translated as CASSIQGPSTDTQYF.

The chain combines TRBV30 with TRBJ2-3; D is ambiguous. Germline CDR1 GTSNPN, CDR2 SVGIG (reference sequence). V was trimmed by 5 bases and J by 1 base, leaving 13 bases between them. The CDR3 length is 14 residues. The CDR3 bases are TGTGCCTGGGAGAGACTCCTCGGCACAGATACGCAGTATTTT. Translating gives CAWERLLGTDTQYF.

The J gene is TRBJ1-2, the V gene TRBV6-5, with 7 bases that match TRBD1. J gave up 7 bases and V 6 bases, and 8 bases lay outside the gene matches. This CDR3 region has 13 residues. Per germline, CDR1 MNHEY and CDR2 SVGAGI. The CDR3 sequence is CASSRTGASGYTF. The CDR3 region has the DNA TGTGCCAGCAGCCGGACAGGCGCCTCTGGCTACACCTTC.

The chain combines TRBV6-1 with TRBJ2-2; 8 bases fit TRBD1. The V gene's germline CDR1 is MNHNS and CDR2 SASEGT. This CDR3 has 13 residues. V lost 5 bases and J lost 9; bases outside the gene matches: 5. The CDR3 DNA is TGTGCCAGCAGTAGGACAGGGCCCCGGGAGCTGTTTTTT. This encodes CASSRTGPRELFF.

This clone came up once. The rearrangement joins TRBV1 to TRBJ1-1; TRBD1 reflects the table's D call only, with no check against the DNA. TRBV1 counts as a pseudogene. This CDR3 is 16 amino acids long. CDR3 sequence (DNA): TGCACCAGCAGCCAAGAGGTAGGGGACAGAGGGACTGAAGCTTTCTTT. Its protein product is CTSSQEVGDRGTEAFF.

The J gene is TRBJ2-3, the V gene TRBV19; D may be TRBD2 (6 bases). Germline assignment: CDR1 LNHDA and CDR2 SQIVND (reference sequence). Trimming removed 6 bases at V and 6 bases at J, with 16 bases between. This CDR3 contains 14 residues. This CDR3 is CASRLGLTGDTQYF. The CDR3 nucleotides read TGTGCCAGTAGGCTGGGACTGACGGGGGATACGCAGTATTTT.

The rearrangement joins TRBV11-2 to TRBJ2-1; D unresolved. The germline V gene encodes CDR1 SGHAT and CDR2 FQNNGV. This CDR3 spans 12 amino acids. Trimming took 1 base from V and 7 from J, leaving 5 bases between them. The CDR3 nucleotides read TGTGCCAGCAGCTTAGCCGGGAATGAGCAGTTCTTC. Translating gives CASSLAGNEQFF.

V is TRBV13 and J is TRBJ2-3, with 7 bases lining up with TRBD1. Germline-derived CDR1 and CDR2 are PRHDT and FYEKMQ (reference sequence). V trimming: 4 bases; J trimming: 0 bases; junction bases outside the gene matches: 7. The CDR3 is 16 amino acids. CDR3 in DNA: TGTGCCAGCAGCTCCCCGACAGGGTCGAGCACAGATACGCAGTATTTT. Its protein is CASSSPTGSSTDTQYF. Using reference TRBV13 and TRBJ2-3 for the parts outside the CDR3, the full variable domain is AAGVIQSPRHLIKEKRETATLKCYPIPRHDTVYWYQQGPGQDPQFLISFYEKMQSDKGSIPDRFSAQQFSDYHSELNMSSLELGDSALYFCASSSPTGSSTDTQYFGPGTRLTVL.

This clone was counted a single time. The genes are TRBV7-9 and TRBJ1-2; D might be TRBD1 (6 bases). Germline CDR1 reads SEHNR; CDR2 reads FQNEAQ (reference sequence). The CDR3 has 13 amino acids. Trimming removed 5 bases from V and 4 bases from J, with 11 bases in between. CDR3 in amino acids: CASSHVGGYGYTF. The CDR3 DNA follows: TGTGCCAGCAGCCATGTAGGGGGCTATGGCTACACCTTC. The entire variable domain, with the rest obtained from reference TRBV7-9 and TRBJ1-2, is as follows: DTGVSQNPRHKITKRGQNVTFRCDPISEHNRLYWYRQTLGQGPEFLTYFQNEAQLEKSRLLSDRFSAERPKGSFSTLEIQRTEQGDSAMYLCASSHVGGYGYTFGSGTRLTVV.

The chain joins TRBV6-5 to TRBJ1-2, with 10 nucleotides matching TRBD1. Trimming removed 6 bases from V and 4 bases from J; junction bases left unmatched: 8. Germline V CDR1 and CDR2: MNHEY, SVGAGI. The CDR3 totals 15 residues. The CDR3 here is CASSLGQGVFYGYTF. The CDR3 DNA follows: TGTGCCAGCAGCCTCGGACAGGGGGTTTTCTATGGCTACACCTTC.

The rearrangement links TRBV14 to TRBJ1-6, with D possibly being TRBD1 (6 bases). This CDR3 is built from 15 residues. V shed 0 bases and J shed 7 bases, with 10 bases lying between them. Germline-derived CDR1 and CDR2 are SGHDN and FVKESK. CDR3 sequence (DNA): TGTGCCAGCAGCCAAGATTTTGGGGGCAATTCACCCCTCCACTTT. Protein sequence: CASSQDFGGNSPLHF.

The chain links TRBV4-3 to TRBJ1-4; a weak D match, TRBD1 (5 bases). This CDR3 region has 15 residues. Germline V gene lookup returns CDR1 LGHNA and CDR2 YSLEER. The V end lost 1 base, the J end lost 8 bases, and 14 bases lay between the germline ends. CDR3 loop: CASSQGAGLREKLFF. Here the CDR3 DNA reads TGCGCCAGCAGCCAAGGGGCAGGGCTGAGGGAAAAACTGTTTTTT.

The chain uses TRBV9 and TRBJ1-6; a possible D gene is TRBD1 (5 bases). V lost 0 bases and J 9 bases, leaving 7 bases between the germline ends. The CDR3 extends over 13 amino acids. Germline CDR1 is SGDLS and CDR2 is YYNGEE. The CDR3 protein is CASSVAQGSPLHF. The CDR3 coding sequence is TGTGCCAGCAGCGTAGCTCAGGGTTCACCCCTCCACTTT.